These 9 T cell receptor beta chains were all obtained from the same sample, sequenced in a study of PD-1 blockade in classical Hodgkin lymphoma. Time point of the sample: cycle 4 day 1 (C4D1), after 6 weeks of nivolumab. Relapse after autologous stem cell transplantation occurred in every patient, and brentuximab vedotin exposure varied. TCRdb's table, derived via immunoSEQ multiplex PCR, lists solely in-frame clones and lacks some. The sample comprises just under 40,000 clones, about three quarters of which are singletons, and 7.5% to 10% rests with the top ten. Specimen: peripheral blood mononuclear cells (PBMCs), collected before the fourth cycle of nivolumab. The receptors originated from a human donor with classical Hodgkin lymphoma.

The chain recombines TRBV7-9 with TRBJ2-2; 7 bases line up with TRBD2. V gave up 8 bases and J gave up 1 base; unmatched junction bases: 4. The CDR3 has 14 residues. Germline CDR1 SEHNR, CDR2 FQNEAQ (reference sequence). This CDR3 reads CASGASGNTGELFF. The DNA of the CDR3 is TGTGCCAGCGGGGCTAGCGGGAACACCGGGGAGCTGTTTTTT.

This clone has only one observation. This chain joins TRBV28 and TRBJ2-2; 10 bases agree with TRBD1. Germline-derived CDR1 and CDR2 are MDHEN and SYDVKM. The CDR3 covers 15 residues. The V segment lost 6 bases and the J segment 6 bases; nucleotides outside the gene matches: 7. CDR3 sequence reads: CASRWTGTGAGELFF. Written as DNA, the CDR3 is TGTGCCAGCAGGTGGACCGGGACAGGGGCCGGGGAGCTGTTTTTT.

The genes are TRBV19 and TRBJ1-4; D gene unclear. The V and J ends lost 11 bases and 3 bases respectively, with 10 bases between them. The germline CDR1 and CDR2 sequences are LNHDA and SQIVND (reference sequence). This CDR3 spans 12 amino acids. The CDR3 DNA sequence: TGTGCCGTGGGGAGCCCTAATGAAAAACTGTTTTTT. As protein: CAVGSPNEKLFF.

The chain employs TRBV6-1 and TRBJ1-3, with unresolved D. Germline V gene lookup returns CDR1 MNHNS and CDR2 SASEGT. With 4 bases removed from V and 2 bases from J, the gap between germline ends came to 9 bases. The CDR3 consists of 14 residues. The CDR3 spells CASSADRAGNTIYF. DNA for the CDR3: TGTGCCAGCAGTGCAGACCGAGCTGGAAACACCATATATTTT.

There are a few counts of this clone. The chain has TRBV6-5 and TRBJ2-7, with D possibly matching TRBD1 (6 bases). V lost 4 bases to trimming and J lost 3 bases, with 13 bases between them. The germline gives CDR1 MNHEY, CDR2 SVGAGI. This CDR3 contains 14 residues. The CDR3 sequence is CASSWGPGVYEQYF. Written as DNA, the CDR3 is TGTGCCAGCAGTTGGGGACCAGGGGTCTACGAGCAGTACTTC.

The genes are TRBV9 and TRBJ2-7; 9 nucleotides match TRBD2. The CDR3 has 15 amino acids. CDR1 is SGDLS and CDR2 is YYNGEE in the germline V gene. V lost 3 bases and J lost 0; bases outside the gene matches: 4. CDR3: CASSEGSGGSYEQYF. The DNA for the CDR3 is TGTGCCAGCAGCGAGGGTAGCGGGGGCTCCTACGAGCAGTACTTC.

The CDR3 coding sequence is TGCGCCAGCAGCTTGGGTAGCGCAGTTACCTACGAGCAGTACTTC. Encoded protein: CASSLGSAVTYEQYF. The chain recombines TRBV5-1 with TRBJ2-7; possible D gene TRBD2, 5 bases. Trimming stripped 0 bases from V and 2 bases from J, with 12 bases between. The length of the CDR3 is 15 residues. Germline CDR1 and CDR2: SGHRS and YFSETQ.

The chain joins TRBV6-1 to TRBJ2-2, with 7 bases identical to TRBD1. After removal of 10 bases from V and 3 bases from J, the junction contained 8 bases not matched to a gene. The CDR3 extends over 14 amino acids. Per germline, CDR1 MNHNS and CDR2 SASEGT. The CDR3 loop reads CATGGSADTGELFF. The CDR3 region has the DNA TGTGCCACAGGGGGTAGCGCGGACACCGGGGAGCTGTTTTTT.

The V gene is TRBV6-6, the J gene TRBJ2-1, with 8 bases aligning to TRBD2. CDR1 and CDR2 from the germline V gene are MNHNY and SVGAGI (reference sequence). V shed 7 bases and J 3 bases; nucleotides not matched to a gene: 5. This CDR3 comprises 14 residues. The DNA for the CDR3 is TGTGCCAGCAATCGGGCGGGGGGCTACAATGAGCAGTTCTTC. Its translation: CASNRAGGYNEQFF.